This T cell receptor (beta chain) is from a study of blood T cells in healthy people across ages (dated by TCRdb to between 2014 and 2017). Some background on the complete study: In model experiments, template switching captured about one uniquely barcoded TCR beta cDNA molecule for every two T cells. To avoid experimental bias, donors of different ages were distributed randomly across sequencing lanes. The donors were divided into four age groups: young (average about 15 years), middle-aged (about 41), aged (62) and long-lived (more than 75). For two donors (one aged 18 to 29 and one aged 80 or older), the study analyzed two additional independent replicas of 1 million unique cDNA reads from the same blood draw. The study measured age-related changes in TCR beta repertoire diversity using deep sequencing normalized with unique cDNA molecular identifiers. Here is what the overall study found, with its caveats: Bulk unsorted PBMC profiling prevented conclusive comparison of naive and antigen-experienced compartments. Total diversity estimates from one million sequenced T cells were considered lower bounds and underestimates. Compared with the aged group, the long-lived group had more naive CD4+ T cells, fewer expanded clones and increased TCR diversity, a pattern suggesting age selection. The percentage of naive T cells measured by flow cytometry correlated strongly with observed TCR beta diversity. Observed TCR beta diversity per million T cells fell roughly linearly with age, and a significant reduction was already apparent by age about 36. Because donor CMV infection status was unknown, age-related changes in expanded clonotypes were potentially confounded.

The donors were under 40 Caucasian individuals from Russia, aged roughly 6 to 100 years, who were systemically healthy. About 10 milliliters of peripheral blood were collected from each donor into EDTA-treated Vacutainer tubes. Ficoll-Paque density-gradient centrifugation was used to isolate PBMCs, with at least 6.5 million per sample. Total RNA was extracted from PBMCs with Trizol reagent, with at least 6 micrograms obtained per sample. The percentages of naive CD45RAhigh/CD27high T cells were determined by flow cytometry on a PBMC aliquot from every donor. In the case of this clonotype: The antigen it recognizes is unknown. Base quality data are lacking; no much larger clone is found one base away.

Via the germline V gene, CDR1 is MDHEN and CDR2 SYDVKM. The CDR3 runs 19 residues from the cysteine to the phenylalanine. Only CDR3 DNA is held: 57 bases, read in frame from base 1. Ends trimmed: V by 6 bases, J by 3 bases; bases unmatched to a gene: 19. The receptor library was made with 5' RACE. Sequencing instrument: Illumina HiSeq 2500. The second PCR ran for about 6 to 12 cycles and used a J-beta primer mix along with a sample-barcoded 5' primer. A template-switch 5' adaptor carrying 12 random nucleotides introduced a unique molecular identifier onto each TCR beta cDNA molecule. Each sample yielded at least 2.5 million CDR3-containing paired-end reads. First-strand cDNA synthesis was performed from all RNA using the Mint cDNA synthesis kit, with priming by a TRBC-specific oligonucleotide. Following uracil-DNA glycosylase treatment, all cDNA underwent a first 18-cycle PCR with the universal primers M1SS and BC2_uni_R. As for the authors' bioinformatics: For normalization, 1 million high-quality reads were randomly selected from each sample, with every read carrying a distinct molecular identifier. Instead of being binned into consensus sequences, reads that shared molecular identifiers were thrown out. MiTCR, run with a Q25 quality threshold and the strictest error-elimination algorithm, handled CDR3 identification, clonotype clustering and error correction. Lower-bound total TCR beta diversity was estimated with a nonparametric unseen species model using Euler transformation. Using fastp trimming at Q25 and MiXCR clonotype assembly, TCRdb reanalyzed the public sequencing data and kept in-frame beta chains. Rows with a matching CDR3 protein are joined into one entry that keeps the most common DNA and genes. The V and J calls here are based on TCRdb, not the publication. This sample is represented by roughly 1.7 million distinct CDR3 sequences; roughly 30% of them were singletons. Approximately 10% of the sample comes from the top ten.

Recombination linked TRBV28 to TRBJ2-3; a stretch of 9 junction bases matches TRBD2. The TCR comes from a woman in her twenties or thirties in good health. The sequencing input was blood. Here is the DNA: TGTGCCAGCAGCCCCCCCCGCAGACGGCGGGAGGGTGGAACAGATACGCAGTATTTT. Translated, it gives CASSPPRRRREGGTDTQYF.